The 8 T cell receptor beta chains below come from one sample, sequenced in a study of cytomegalovirus exposure and HLA in healthy donors. It was with 60 Vbeta and 13 Jbeta primers that the PCR ran. Some clones are missing from TCRdb's copy, which holds only in-frame ones; the method was immunoSEQ multiplex PCR. The table lists some 130,000 clones, 65% to 80% of them singletons. Input material: PBMCs. The receptors stem from a male donor in good health and CMV-seronegative.

V and J are TRBV10-2 and TRBJ2-7; 7 bases are shared with TRBD1. Germline V gives CDR1 WSHSY, CDR2 SAAADI. The CDR3 length is 16 residues. Trimming cost V 5 bases and J 1 base; bases outside gene matches: 11. In nucleotides, the CDR3 is TGCGCCAGCAGTCTAGGGGGCTCAGACGGGTCCTACGAGCAGTACTTC. Protein product: CASSLGGSDGSYEQYF.

The chain uses TRBV9 and TRBJ2-7; 8 nucleotides agree with TRBD1. This CDR3 comprises 14 residues. The trim removed 4 bases at V and 2 bases at J, leaving 5 bases unmatched. Germline CDR1 and CDR2: SGDLS and YYNGEE. The CDR3 here is CASSIGQGTYEQYF. CDR3 in DNA: TGTGCCAGCAGCATTGGACAGGGCACCTACGAGCAGTACTTC.

V usage is TRBV7-3 and J usage is TRBJ2-2; 8 bases line up with TRBD2. Germline CDR1 and CDR2: SGHTA and FQGTGA. This CDR3 has 15 residues. Trimming took 5 bases from V and 4 from J; bases not matched to a gene: 6. CDR3 nucleotide sequence: TGTGCCAGCAGCCAAAGCGGGGGCCGCACCGGGGAGCTGTTTTTT. It translates to CASSQSGGRTGELFF.

V gene TRBV5-1 combines with J gene TRBJ2-1, with D tentatively TRBD2 (6 bases). Per the germline V gene, CDR1 is SGHRS and CDR2 is YFSETQ. V shed 1 base and J shed 9 bases, with 11 bases lying between them. There are 13 residues in the CDR3. As DNA, the CDR3 is TGCGCCAGCAGCTTGCCGATGGAGGGTGAGCAGTTCTTC. Translation: CASSLPMEGEQFF.

The CDR3 loop is CASSPFPLLGREEQYF. Here the CDR3 DNA reads TGCGCCAGCAGCCCCTTTCCGTTGCTGGGGCGAGAAGAGCAGTACTTC. The chain employs TRBV5-1 and TRBJ2-7; D perhaps matches TRBD1 (5 bases). Between the trimmed V and J ends, which lost 4 bases and 7 bases, there was a span of 24 bases. The length of the CDR3 is 16 residues. CDR1 and CDR2 from the germline V gene are SGHRS and YFSETQ.

In nucleotides, the CDR3 is TGTGCCAGCAGTTACAGATCCGGGAGCGGTTACGAGCAGTACTTC. It codes for CASSYRSGSGYEQYF. The rearrangement links TRBV6-5 to TRBJ2-7, with D tentatively TRBD2 (6 bases). The CDR3 contains 15 residues. Germline CDR1 MNHEY, CDR2 SVGAGI. V gave up 2 bases and J gave up 4 bases, with 15 bases separating them.

The gene calls are TRBV5-1 and TRBJ2-1, with D perhaps TRBD1 (6 bases). The CDR3 is made up of 14 amino acids. Germline V gene sequence: CDR1 SGHRS, CDR2 YFSETQ. Trimming stripped 4 bases from V and 6 bases from J, with 14 bases between. CDR3 protein: CASSEGVGSNEQFF. Written as DNA, the CDR3 is TGCGCCAGCAGCGAGGGGGTAGGTAGCAATGAGCAGTTCTTC.

The J gene is TRBJ2-1, the V gene TRBV9; perhaps TRBD1 as D (6 bases). Germline V gives CDR1 SGDLS, CDR2 YYNGEE. The CDR3 sequence is 14 residues long. The ends were cut back, 0 bases at V and 9 bases at J, with 13 bases in the middle. CDR3 region: CASSVGDHRAEQFF. Written as DNA, the CDR3 is TGTGCCAGCAGCGTAGGGGACCACAGGGCTGAGCAGTTCTTC. Variable domain in full (rest from reference TRBV9 and TRBJ2-1): DSGVTQTPKHLITATGQRVTLRCSPRSGDLSVYWYQQSLDQGLQFLIQYYNGEERAKGNILERFSAQQFPDLHSELNLSSLELGDSALYFCASSVGDHRAEQFFGPGTRLTVL.